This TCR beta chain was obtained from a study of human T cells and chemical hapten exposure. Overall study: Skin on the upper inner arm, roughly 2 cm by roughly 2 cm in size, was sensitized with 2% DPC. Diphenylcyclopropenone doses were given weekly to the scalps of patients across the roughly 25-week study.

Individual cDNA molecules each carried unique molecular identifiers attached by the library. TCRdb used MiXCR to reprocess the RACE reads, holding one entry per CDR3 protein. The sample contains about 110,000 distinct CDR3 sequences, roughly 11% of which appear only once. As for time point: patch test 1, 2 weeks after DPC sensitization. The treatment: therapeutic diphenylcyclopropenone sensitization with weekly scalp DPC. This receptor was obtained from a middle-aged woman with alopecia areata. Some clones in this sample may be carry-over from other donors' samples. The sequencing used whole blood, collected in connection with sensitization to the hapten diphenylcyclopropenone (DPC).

The CDR3 loop is CASSTRTARNYGYTF. The CDR3 region has the DNA TGTGCCAGTAGTACTCGGACGGCAAGAAACTATGGCTACACCTTC. The V and J genes are TRBV19 and TRBJ1-2; no clear D gene. The V end lost 4 bases, the J end lost 2 bases, and 14 bases lay between the germline ends. The CDR3 covers 15 residues. From germline, CDR1 is LNHDA and CDR2 SQIVND (reference sequence).